This entry concerns a single T cell receptor beta chain. Its specificity is unknown. This specimen comes from a study of T cells after yellow fever vaccination. Regarding the study as a whole: Reappearance after the booster was seen for most primary-vaccination clones, at 95% to 97% CD4 and 85% to 90% CD8. From the bulk population, abundant clonotypes could contaminate and appear within FACS-sorted repertoires.

As TCR cDNA was made by 5'RACE template switching, a universal primer site and UMIs were added. TCRdb reanalysed the 5' RACE reads using MiXCR and keeps one entry per CDR3 protein. The sample lists hundreds of thousands of distinct CDR3 sequences, less than 20% occurring once. The sample was PBMCs, taken about 5 days after the first yellow fever vaccination. The sequence was obtained from a man aged 18 to 29 who received the YFV17D yellow fever vaccine.

CDR3 loop: CASSQAVLQPSNQPQHF. The CDR3 region has the DNA TGTGCCAGCAGCCAAGCGGTCTTACAGCCTAGCAATCAGCCCCAGCATTTT. J is TRBJ1-5 and V is TRBV4-2; unclear D gene. The CDR3 length is 17 residues. In germline, CDR1 is LGHNA, CDR2 YNFKEQ. Trimming stripped 1 base from V and 0 bases from J, with 13 bases between.